These T cell receptor beta chains were read from a single sample in a study of breast tumors, draining lymph nodes, adjacent tissues. TCRdb fed the multiplex PCR reads into MiXCR, producing one record per CDR3 protein. The table records under 110,000 distinct CDR3 sequences, about 31% of them present only once. Sample: axillary lymph node tissue. The receptors here all came from a female donor with breast cancer. Some clones in this sample may be carry-over from other donors' samples. Both conserved end residues are part of each CDR3. A D gene is named only where the DNA matches it firmly. Clone size is shown for a subset of rows, as once, few, many or a class of expanded clone.

v_call: TRBV12-3/TRBV12-4
clone_size: many
j_call: TRBJ2-2
d_call: NA
cdr3_nt: TGTGCCAGCACCCTAATAGGCTCCGGGGAGCTGTTTTTT
cdr3_aa: CASTLIGSGELFF

v_call: TRBV6-2/TRBV6-3
clone_size: many
j_call: TRBJ2-2
d_call: TRBD2
cdr3_nt: TGTGCCAGCAGCCAGCCTGGACTAGGAAAAGGGACCGGGGAGCTGTTTTTT
cdr3_aa: CASSQPGLGKGTGELFF

v_call: TRBV7-2
clone_size: NA
j_call: TRBJ1-4
d_call: NA
cdr3_nt: TGTGCCAGCAGCTTGGACGGGGGAGGAGATGAAAAACTGTTTTTT
cdr3_aa: CASSLDGGGDEKLFF

v_call: TRBV18
clone_size: many
j_call: TRBJ1-3
d_call: NA
cdr3_nt: TGTGCCAGCTCACCACCCAACAGGGTAGCCACCTCTGGAAACACCATATATTTT
cdr3_aa: CASSPPNRVATSGNTIYF

v_call: TRBV11-2
clone_size: once
j_call: TRBJ1-1
d_call: NA
cdr3_nt: TGTGCCAGCAGCCCTACCCAGGGTGTAAGGGAAGCTTTCTTT
cdr3_aa: CASSPTQGVREAFF

v_call: TRBV20-1
clone_size: many
j_call: TRBJ2-5
d_call: TRBD2
cdr3_nt: TGCAGTGCTAGAGGGGCCCTAGTCGGAAAAGTGGGGGGGGTCCAAGAGACCCAGTACTTC
cdr3_aa: CSARGALVGKVGGVQETQYF

v_call: TRBV4-1
clone_size: NA
j_call: TRBJ2-7
d_call: NA
cdr3_nt: TGCGCCAGCAGCCAAGGGATAGGGTGCTACGAGCAGTACTTC
cdr3_aa: CASSQGIGCYEQYF

v_call: TRBV7-2
clone_size: few
j_call: TRBJ2-1
d_call: TRBD2
cdr3_nt: TGTGCCAGCCACCAGTCGGGGGGACGGAATGAGCAGTTCTTC
cdr3_aa: CASHQSGGRNEQFF

v_call: TRBV5-6
clone_size: many
j_call: TRBJ2-7
d_call: TRBD1
cdr3_nt: TGTGCCAGCAGCTTGGGACAGGGGCACTACGAGCAGTACTTC
cdr3_aa: CASSLGQGHYEQYF

v_call: TRBV4-3
clone_size: many
j_call: TRBJ2-2
d_call: TRBD2
cdr3_nt: TGCGCCAGCAGCCAAGGGACTAGCGCGCGAAGAGGGAACACCGGGGAGCTGTTTTTT
cdr3_aa: CASSQGTSARRGNTGELFF

v_call: TRBV7-2
clone_size: many
j_call: TRBJ2-1
d_call: NA
cdr3_nt: TGTGCCAGCAGCTTAGCAGGGGATGATGAGCAGTTCTTC
cdr3_aa: CASSLAGDDEQFF

v_call: TRBV24-1
clone_size: NA
j_call: TRBJ2-1
d_call: TRBD2
cdr3_nt: TGTGCCACCAGCGACGCGACTAGCGGGAGCATCAATGAGCAGTTCTTC
cdr3_aa: CATSDATSGSINEQFF

v_call: TRBV25-1
clone_size: NA
j_call: TRBJ1-1
d_call: NA
cdr3_nt: TGTGCCAGCAGTAGAGGCACTGAAGCTTTCTTT
cdr3_aa: CASSRGTEAFF

v_call: TRBV10-3
clone_size: many
j_call: TRBJ2-7
d_call: NA
cdr3_nt: TGTGCCATACGGGACGGCTCCTACGAGCAGTACTTC
cdr3_aa: CAIRDGSYEQYF

v_call: TRBV5-8
clone_size: many
j_call: TRBJ1-5
d_call: NA
cdr3_nt: TGTGCCAGCAGCCCACTAGACAGCGTCGGCAATCAGCCCCAGCATTTT
cdr3_aa: CASSPLDSVGNQPQHF

v_call: TRBV12-3/TRBV12-4
clone_size: many
j_call: TRBJ2-2
d_call: TRBD1
cdr3_nt: TGTGCCAGCAGTCCACGGCGAGACAGGGTTGGTGCCGGGGAGCTGTTTTTT
cdr3_aa: CASSPRRDRVGAGELFF

v_call: TRBV24-1
clone_size: many
j_call: TRBJ2-2
d_call: TRBD2
cdr3_nt: TGTGCCTCCAGTGGCGGGGGGTTCGCCGGGGAGCTGGTTTTT
cdr3_aa: CASSGGGFAGELVF

v_call: TRBV4-3
clone_size: many
j_call: TRBJ1-2
d_call: NA
cdr3_nt: TGCGCCAGCAGCCATATCGGGACATCTTCTAACTATGGCTACACCTTC
cdr3_aa: CASSHIGTSSNYGYTF

v_call: TRBV5-6
clone_size: many
j_call: TRBJ1-4
d_call: TRBD1
cdr3_nt: TGTGCCAGCAGCATCGACAGGGGAGGTGAAAAACTGTTTTTT
cdr3_aa: CASSIDRGGEKLFF

v_call: TRBV28
clone_size: many
j_call: TRBJ2-3
d_call: NA
cdr3_nt: TGTGCCAGCGTGGGCGGGCGCGAAGATACGCAGTATTTT
cdr3_aa: CASVGGREDTQYF

v_call: TRBV28
clone_size: few
j_call: TRBJ2-5
d_call: TRBD2
cdr3_nt: TGTGCCAGCAGTTCGCGGACTAGCGGGGGCCGTTATGTTGCCGAGACCCAGTACTTC
cdr3_aa: CASSSRTSGGRYVAETQYF

v_call: TRBV6-4
clone_size: few
j_call: TRBJ2-3
d_call: TRBD2
cdr3_nt: TGTGCCAGCAGTCACACGGGAGGGGGCACAGATACGCAGTATTTT
cdr3_aa: CASSHTGGGTDTQYF

v_call: TRBV19
clone_size: many
j_call: TRBJ2-7
d_call: NA
cdr3_nt: TGTGCCAGTAGTGTTGGTCTTAGCCCCTACGAGCAGTATTTC
cdr3_aa: CASSVGLSPYEQYF

v_call: TRBV5-1
clone_size: many
j_call: TRBJ1-4
d_call: NA
cdr3_nt: TGCGCCAGCAGCTATTCAGGGGTTAATGAAAAACTGTTTTTT
cdr3_aa: CASSYSGVNEKLFF

v_call: TRBV5-5
clone_size: NA
j_call: TRBJ1-2
d_call: NA
cdr3_nt: TGTGCCAGCAGCTTACTGGCAGGGTTC
cdr3_aa: CASSLLAGF

v_call: TRBV2
clone_size: NA
j_call: TRBJ2-7
d_call: NA
cdr3_nt: NA
cdr3_aa: CASSGTGPPSEQYFGPGTRQYF

v_call: TRBV5-1
clone_size: many
j_call: TRBJ2-1
d_call: TRBD2
cdr3_nt: TGCGCCAGCAGCCCAGGACTAGCGGGGGTTTCTCAGTTCTTC
cdr3_aa: CASSPGLAGVSQFF

v_call: TRBV11-2
clone_size: many
j_call: TRBJ2-7
d_call: TRBD2
cdr3_nt: TGTGCCAGCAGCGATCCCGGGAGGACCTACGAGCAGTACTTC
cdr3_aa: CASSDPGRTYEQYF

v_call: TRBV25-1
clone_size: many
j_call: TRBJ2-1
d_call: TRBD1
cdr3_nt: TGTGCCAGCAGTCCAAGGACAGGGAACTACAATGAGCAGTTCTTC
cdr3_aa: CASSPRTGNYNEQFF

v_call: TRBV9
clone_size: many
j_call: TRBJ1-3
d_call: TRBD1
cdr3_nt: TGTGCCAGCAGCGCCGGGACAGACGGAAACACCATATATTTT
cdr3_aa: CASSAGTDGNTIYF

v_call: TRBV20-1
clone_size: NA
j_call: TRBJ1-2
d_call: NA
cdr3_nt: TGCAGTGCCGACTTTAGCTATGGCTACACCTTC
cdr3_aa: CSADFSYGYTF

v_call: TRBV7-2
clone_size: NA
j_call: TRBJ1-5
d_call: NA
cdr3_nt: TGTGCCAGCAGCTTAGCGGGCCAGGGACAGCCCCAGCATTTT
cdr3_aa: CASSLAGQGQPQHF

v_call: TRBV7-3
clone_size: many
j_call: TRBJ2-2
d_call: TRBD1
cdr3_nt: TGTGCCAGCAGCTATAGGGGGCGGGACACCGGGGAGCTGTTTTTT
cdr3_aa: CASSYRGRDTGELFF

v_call: TRBV6-5
clone_size: many
j_call: TRBJ2-1
d_call: NA
cdr3_nt: TGTGCCAGCAGTTACACCCAGGGAGAGCAGTTCTTC
cdr3_aa: CASSYTQGEQFF

v_call: TRBV18
clone_size: many
j_call: TRBJ1-3
d_call: NA
cdr3_nt: TGTGCCAGCTCAAACCTCTCTGGAAACACCATATATTTT
cdr3_aa: CASSNLSGNTIYF

v_call: TRBV6-4
clone_size: NA
j_call: TRBJ1-1
d_call: NA
cdr3_nt: TGTGCCAGCAGGGCCCGGGCCCCGGGATCTGAAGCTTTCTTT
cdr3_aa: CASRARAPGSEAFF

v_call: TRBV18
clone_size: many
j_call: TRBJ2-7
d_call: TRBD2
cdr3_nt: TGTGCCAGCTCACCAAAAGCTAGCGGCAACTCCTACGAGCAGTACTTC
cdr3_aa: CASSPKASGNSYEQYF

v_call: TRBV20-1
clone_size: many
j_call: TRBJ1-5
d_call: TRBD1
cdr3_nt: TGCAGTGCTAGAGACCCCGGCCAGGGGGCCGATCAGCCCCAGCATTTT
cdr3_aa: CSARDPGQGADQPQHF

v_call: TRBV11-2
clone_size: once
j_call: TRBJ1-3
d_call: NA
cdr3_nt: TGTGCCAGCAGCTTACAGGGAGGTGGTGGAAACACCATATATTTT
cdr3_aa: CASSLQGGGGNTIYF

v_call: TRBV24-1
clone_size: NA
j_call: TRBJ2-1
d_call: NA
cdr3_nt: TGTGCCAGCAGCCCGACTAGGGGCAATGAGCAGTTCTTC
cdr3_aa: CASSPTRGNEQFF